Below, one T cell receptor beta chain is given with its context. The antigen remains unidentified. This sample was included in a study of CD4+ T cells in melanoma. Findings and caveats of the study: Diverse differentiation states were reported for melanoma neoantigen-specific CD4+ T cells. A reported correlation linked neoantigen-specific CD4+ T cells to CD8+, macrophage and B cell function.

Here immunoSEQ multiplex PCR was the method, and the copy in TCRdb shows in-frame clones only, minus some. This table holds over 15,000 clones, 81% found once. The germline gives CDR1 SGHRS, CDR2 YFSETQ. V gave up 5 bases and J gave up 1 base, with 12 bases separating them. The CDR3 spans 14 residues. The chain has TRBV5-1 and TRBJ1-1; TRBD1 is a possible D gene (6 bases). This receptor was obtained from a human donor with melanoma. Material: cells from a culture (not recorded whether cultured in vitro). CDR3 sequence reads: CASRGGLGNTEAFF. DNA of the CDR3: TGCGCCAGCAGGGGGGGGCTTGGGAACACTGAAGCTTTCTTT.